Reported below is one TCR beta chain. The antigen remains undetermined. The data belong to a study of T-cell memory formation after mild COVID-19. Points from the study as a whole: For contracting clones, CD4+ ones sat mainly in CM and EM, CD8+ in EMRA.

TCRdb ran MiXCR on the 5' RACE reads and lists one entry per CDR3 protein. Here the sample spans 300,000 to 350,000 distinct CDR3 sequences, over 11% being singletons. Germline loops: CDR1 SGHNT, CDR2 YENEEA. The ends were cut back, 3 bases at V and 12 bases at J, with 12 bases in the middle. The CDR3 totals 12 residues. The sample taken for sequencing was PBMCs or a T cell subset sorted from them (not recorded which). This clonotype originated in a man aged 18-30 years who had mild COVID-19 (a few samples of this study predate the infection). Cell type and time point are not known. This sequence joins TRBV11-3 and TRBJ2-1; maybe TRBD1 (6 bases). As DNA, the CDR3 is TGTGCCAGCAGCTTCAGGGGTGGGGGGCAGTTCTTC. It translates to CASSFRGGGQFF.